This TCR beta chain was sequenced during a study of cytomegalovirus exposure and HLA in healthy donors. Study-level findings and limits: Within an earlier analysis, most TCR beta V segments proved productive either about 87% or about 30% of the time. Using a false discovery rate of 0.05, a later analysis showed that some 16,000 TCR beta sequences were associated with HLA alleles. Fewer N-insertions than the 666-donor mean were reportedly shown by an Asian-associated ancestry cluster in a later analysis. In a later analysis, TCR beta V- and J-gene trimming was associated with a missense DCLRE1C variant.

Vbeta (60) and Jbeta (13) primers were used in the PCR. Generated by immunoSEQ multiplex PCR, the TCRdb table keeps only in-frame clones and is missing some. The sample consists of 200,000 to 300,000 clones, over 80% of them appearing once. With respect to this clone: Its antigen is not known.

The CDR3 contains 15 residues. Germline V lookup: CDR1 SNHLY, CDR2 FYNNEI. Trimming cost V 8 bases and J 4 bases; bases outside gene matches: 10. Source material: PBMCs. The clonotype comes from a woman aged 40 to 49 in good health and CMV-seropositive. The rearrangement links TRBV2 to TRBJ1-4; 7 nucleotides match TRBD1. This chain's CDR3 is CASLMRDSLNEKLFF. In DNA, the CDR3 is TGTGCCAGCCTGATGAGGGACAGCCTTAATGAAAAACTGTTTTTT. The full variable domain, rest sourced from reference TRBV2 and TRBJ1-4, is EPEVTQTPSHQVTQMGQEVILRCVPISNHLYFYWYRQILGQKVEFLVSFYNNEISEKSEIFDDQFSVERPDGSNFTLKIRSTKLEDSAMYFCASLMRDSLNEKLFFGSGTQLSVL.